The sequence of this TCR beta chain was determined in a study of T cells in Graves' hyperthyroidism and ophthalmopathy. Amplified TCR beta CDR3 regions came from RNA transcripts. The HTBI primer set was used in a first-round RT-PCR of the TCR CDR3. From the multiplex PCR reads, TCRdb called clonotypes with MiXCR, one entry per CDR3 protein. The sample gives hundreds of thousands of distinct CDR3 sequences, approximately 42% of which show up once; about 7% is in the top ten. Germline trimming cut 4 bases from V and 1 base from J; bases unmatched to any gene: 5. The germline CDR1 and CDR2 sequences are SGDLS and YYNGEE. CDR3 length equals 15 residues. This clonotype was seen a handful of times.

Source material: peripheral blood or thyroid tissue (not recorded which). The chain has TRBV9 and TRBJ1-3; 7 bases are shared with TRBD1. The receptor was isolated from an adult man with Graves' disease, either hyperthyroidism or ophthalmopathy (not recorded which). The CDR3 DNA reads TGTGCCAGCAGCTCCCAGGGGGAATCTGGAAACACCATATATTTT. Its protein is CASSSQGESGNTIYF.